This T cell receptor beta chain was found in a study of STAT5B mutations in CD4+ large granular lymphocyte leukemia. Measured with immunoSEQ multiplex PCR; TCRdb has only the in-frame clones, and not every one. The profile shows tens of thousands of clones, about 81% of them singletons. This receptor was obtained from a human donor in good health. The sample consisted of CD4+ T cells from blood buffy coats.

The DNA for the CDR3 is TGCGCCAGCAGCCCCAAGGGGGACACTGAAGCTTTCTTT. It specifies CASSPKGDTEAFF. The V call is TRBV5-1, the J call TRBJ1-1, with TRBD1 as a possible D gene (6 bases). The CDR3 has 13 amino acids. The germline V gene encodes CDR1 SGHRS and CDR2 YFSETQ. V lost 4 bases to trimming and J lost 3 bases, with 10 bases between them. The full variable domain, with the rest looked up from reference TRBV5-1 and TRBJ1-1, is KAGVTQTPRYLIKTRGQQVTLSCSPISGHRSVSWYQQTPGQGLQFLFEYFSETQRNKGNFPGRFSGRQFSNSRSEMNVSTLELGDSALYLCASSPKGDTEAFFGQGTRLTVV.